The rows below give T cell receptor beta chains drawn from one sample of a study of vaccination and CD4 T cells after COVID-19. Antigens of these TCRs are unknown. MiXCR, applied by TCRdb to the PCR reads, yields one record per CDR3 protein. The sample lists roughly 6,900 distinct CDR3 sequences, about 24% occurring once. The specimen was CD4+ T cells from blood, cultured in vitro. The source is a human donor in good health. Each CDR3 is given with its conserved first and last residue. A D gene is named only where the DNA matches it firmly. Rows may omit the clone size; those that give it use once, few, many or a size class.

clone_size j_call v_call d_call cdr3_nt cdr3_aa
NA TRBJ2-2 TRBV6-1 NA TGTGCCAGCAGTGAAGCGCTGGGGAGCGGGGAGCTGTTTTTT CASSEALGSGELFF
few TRBJ1-3 TRBV7-9 NA TGTGCCAGCTCACTTTTGGAGGGAAACACCATATATTTT CASSLLEGNTIYF
few TRBJ2-7 TRBV6-5 NA TGTGCCAGCAGTTACCTAGATGAGGAGTGGAGCTCCTACGAGCAGTACTTC CASSYLDEEWSSYEQYF
few TRBJ2-4 TRBV15 TRBD2 TGTGCCACCAGCAGAGAGGTGACGGGGACTAGCGGGGTAATAACCGTAGCCAAAAACATTCAGTACTTC CATSREVTGTSGVITVAKNIQYF
medium-sized TRBJ2-7 TRBV5-5 NA TGTGCCAGCAGGTCCTCCTACGAGCAGTACTTC CASRSSYEQYF
NA TRBJ2-2 TRBV6-1 NA TGTGCCAGCAATCCGGGGCCCACCGGGGAGCTGTTTTTT CASNPGPTGELFF
NA TRBJ1-5 TRBV4-2 NA TGTGCCAGCAGCCAAGAGGGTGTGCCTGGCAATCAGCCCCAGCATTTT CASSQEGVPGNQPQHF
medium-sized TRBJ1-2 TRBV20-1 NA TGCAGTGCTAGAGGGGGGTCGGGCTATGGCTACACCTTC CSARGGSGYGYTF
NA TRBJ2-2 TRBV11-2 NA TGTGCCAGCTCCAATCGTCGGATCACCGGGGAGCTGTTTTTT CASSNRRITGELFF
NA TRBJ2-3 TRBV7-2 TRBD2 TGTGCCAGCAGCCCTCGGGGTAGCGGGGGGATCACAGATACGCAGTATTTT CASSPRGSGGITDTQYF
NA TRBJ2-5 TRBV6-1 TRBD2 TGTGCCAGCAGTGAGGCCAGCGGGGGACCCGAGACCCAGTACTTC CASSEASGGPETQYF
medium-sized TRBJ1-3 TRBV20-1 NA TGCAGTGCTAGATTCAGGGAGGGCGGAAACACCATATATTTT CSARFREGGNTIYF
few TRBJ1-2 TRBV2 TRBD1 TGTGCCAGCAGGGGGACAGTTGAAAACTATGGCTACACCTTC CASRGTVENYGYTF
few TRBJ2-3 TRBV7-3 TRBD1 TGTGCCAGCAGCAAACAGGGACAGGGGGGAGGGGATACGCAGTATTTT CASSKQGQGGGDTQYF
NA TRBJ2-2 TRBV27 NA TGTGCCAGCAGTGCCACTAGCCCCGGGGAGCTGTTTTTT CASSATSPGELFF
NA TRBJ2-1 TRBV5-1 TRBD1 TGCGCCAGCAGCATGGGACAGGGTCTCTATGCGTCGCAGTTCTTC CASSMGQGLYASQFF
NA TRBJ1-2 TRBV7-2 NA TGTGCCAGCAGCTTACATGGGGCTAACTATGGCTACACCTTC CASSLHGANYGYTF
large TRBJ1-1 TRBV10-1 NA TGCGCCAGCAGTGAGACAGGGCTTACTGAAGCTTTCTTT CASSETGLTEAFF
NA TRBJ2-5 TRBV10-3 NA TGTGCCATCAGTCTTCAAGCCCAAGAGACCCAGTACTTC CAISLQAQETQYF
NA TRBJ1-1 TRBV5-6 NA TGTGCCAGCAGCTTATTACAGGGTAGCGCTGAAGCTTTCTTT CASSLLQGSAEAFF
NA TRBJ2-2 TRBV12-3/TRBV12-4 NA TGTGCCAGCAGTGCCACTAGAAACGGGGAGCTGTTTTTT CASSATRNGELFF
NA TRBJ1-1 TRBV19 NA TGTGCCAGTAGCTCTATTGAGGGGAACACTGAAGCTTTCTTT CASSSIEGNTEAFF
few TRBJ1-2 TRBV30 NA TGTGCCTGGAGTCGAAGGCCAATCTATGGCTACACCTTC CAWSRRPIYGYTF
NA TRBJ1-6 TRBV6-2/TRBV6-3 NA TGTGCCAGCATTTCGAGCTCCTATAATTCACCCCTCCACTTT CASISSSYNSPLHF
few TRBJ1-1 TRBV29-1 NA TGCAGCGTCCTCAGACTCATGAACACTGAAGCTTTCTTT CSVLRLMNTEAFF
NA TRBJ1-1 TRBV20-1 TRBD1 TGCAGTGCCATAACAGGGGTGGGCACTGAAGCTTTCTTT CSAITGVGTEAFF
few TRBJ1-1 TRBV10-3 NA TGTGCCATCAGTGAGTACCAGGCCTGGGACACTGAAGCTTTCTTT CAISEYQAWDTEAFF
few TRBJ2-3 TRBV20-1 TRBD1 TGCAGTGCTCCGGACAGGGGGCGTGCAGATACGCAGTATTTT CSAPDRGRADTQYF
medium-sized TRBJ1-6 TRBV6-1 NA TGTGCCAGCAGTGCAGGGCTACCTTCACCCCTCCACTTT CASSAGLPSPLHF
NA TRBJ1-5 TRBV7-2 NA TGTGCCAGCAGCAGGGGTGGGGAGTGGCCCCAGCATTTT CASSRGGEWPQHF
NA TRBJ1-1 TRBV9 NA TGTGCCAGCAGCGTAGATGTGAACACTGAAGCTTTCTTT CASSVDVNTEAFF
NA TRBJ2-3 TRBV19 TRBD2 TGTGCCAGTATCCCCCCGGGAGCGGGGGATGGAGATACGCAGTATTTT CASIPPGAGDGDTQYF
NA TRBJ2-7 TRBV20-1 TRBD1 TGCAGTGCTAGACCCGGGACAGGGGGCTACGAGCAGTACTTC CSARPGTGGYEQYF
few TRBJ1-1 TRBV15 NA TGTGCCACGAAGACAGGTTTGGGCACTGAAGCTTTCTTT CATKTGLGTEAFF
NA TRBJ2-7 TRBV7-8 TRBD1 TGTGCCAGCAGCTTATTTTCGGGGAGACAGGGGAGTACGTACGAGCAGTACTTC CASSLFSGRQGSTYEQYF
NA TRBJ1-1 TRBV20-1 NA TGCAGTGCTAGACCCGGACAGTTTGAAGCTTTCTTT CSARPGQFEAFF
medium-sized TRBJ1-1 TRBV19 NA TGTGCCAGTAGTTCCGGGTTGAACACTGAAGCTTTCTTT CASSSGLNTEAFF
NA TRBJ1-5 TRBV11-2 NA TGTGCCAGCAGCTTCGGAGGGGTCGGGAGCAATCAGCCCCAGCATTTT CASSFGGVGSNQPQHF
NA TRBJ2-1 TRBV7-3 TRBD2 TGTGCCAGCAGCTCAACTAGCGGGGCTTACAATGAGCAGTTCTTC CASSSTSGAYNEQFF
few TRBJ1-3 TRBV7-9 NA TGTGCCAGCAGCCCCCGACACCTCCAGAGCGGAAACACCATATATTTT CASSPRHLQSGNTIYF
few TRBJ2-5 TRBV7-7 NA TGTGCTAGCAGTCAAACGGGGGCCACCGGAGAGACCCAGTACTTC CASSQTGATGETQYF
few TRBJ1-2 TRBV6-1 TRBD1 TGTGCCAGCAGGAGCTCGGGACAGGGTCTAATCTACACCTTC CASRSSGQGLIYTF
NA TRBJ2-6 TRBV21-1 NA TGTACCTCGGCTCAGGGCCCTGGGGCCAACGTCCTGACTTTC CTSAQGPGANVLTF
few TRBJ1-2 TRBV24-1 NA TGTGCCACCAGTGATTTAGGAGGCTACACCTTC CATSDLGGYTF
few TRBJ1-2 TRBV6-1 TRBD1 TGTGCCAGCAGTGATCAGGGACAGGGCCTCAGGTACACCTTC CASSDQGQGLRYTF
few TRBJ2-5 TRBV5-6 NA TGTGCCAGCAGCCGGACCGCCCCAGAGACCCAGTACTTC CASSRTAPETQYF
few TRBJ2-5 TRBV30 NA TGTGCCTGGAGTGTCGGAGGGTCAGAGACCCAGTACTTC CAWSVGGSETQYF
few TRBJ1-2 TRBV7-4 NA TGTGCCAGCAGCTCCCCCCTCTATGGCTACACCTTC CASSSPLYGYTF
NA TRBJ2-3 TRBV6-1 NA TGTGCCAGCAGTGGACTGAACACAGATACGCAGTATTTT CASSGLNTDTQYF
NA TRBJ1-6 TRBV7-9 TRBD1 TGTGCCAGCAGCTTCGGGACAGAGAATTCACCCCTCCACTTT CASSFGTENSPLHF